This entry concerns a single T cell receptor (beta chain). Its antigen is still unknown. A much larger clone lies one base from this, so it may be a read error. Germline V gene sequence: CDR1 SGHKS, CDR2 YYEKEE (reference sequence). V lost 3 bases and J lost 11, with 18 bases in between. The CDR3 has 14 amino acids. RNA transcripts gave rise to amplified TCR beta CDR3 regions. The TCR CDR3 was amplified in a first-round RT-PCR using the HTBI primer set. TCRdb ran MiXCR on the multiplex PCR reads and lists one entry per CDR3 protein. The sample records about half a million distinct CDR3 sequences, around 16% being singletons. This record comes from a study of T cells in Graves' hyperthyroidism and ophthalmopathy. Study outcomes and limitations: Separation of ophthalmopathy from stable hyperthyroidism was achieved by a 13 V-J model.

For ophthalmopathy patients, the Clinical Activity Score was at least 3 and the NOSPECS grade at least 4; duration was under 3 months. Diagnoses were established using clinical symptoms, serum thyroxine and TRAb, thyroid ultrasound and orbital computed tomography. Input material: blood. This chain uses TRBV5-5 with TRBJ1-5; D is possibly TRBD1 (6 bases). The sequence was collected from a young woman with Graves' ophthalmopathy. The CDR3 nucleotides are TGTGCCAGCAGCTCGGGGGCGACGGAAGCCGCCCAGCATTTT. Protein: CASSSGATEAAQHF.